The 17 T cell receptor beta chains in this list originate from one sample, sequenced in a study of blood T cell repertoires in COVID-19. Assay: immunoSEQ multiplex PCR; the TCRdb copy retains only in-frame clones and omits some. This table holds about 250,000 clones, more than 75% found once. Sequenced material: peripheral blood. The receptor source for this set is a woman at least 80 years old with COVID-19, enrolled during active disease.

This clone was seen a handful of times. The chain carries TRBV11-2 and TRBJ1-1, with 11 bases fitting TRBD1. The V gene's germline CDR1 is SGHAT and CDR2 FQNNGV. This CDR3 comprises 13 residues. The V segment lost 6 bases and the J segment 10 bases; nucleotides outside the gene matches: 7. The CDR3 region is CASSGTGGSLAFF. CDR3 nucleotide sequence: TGTGCCAGCAGTGGGACAGGGGGTTCCCTAGCTTTCTTT.

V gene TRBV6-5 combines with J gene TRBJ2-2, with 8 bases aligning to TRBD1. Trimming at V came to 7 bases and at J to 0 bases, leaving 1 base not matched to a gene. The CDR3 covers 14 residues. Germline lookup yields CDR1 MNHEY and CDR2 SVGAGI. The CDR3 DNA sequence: TGTGCCAGCACCAGGGGGCCGAACACCGGGGAGCTGTTTTTT. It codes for CASTRGPNTGELFF.

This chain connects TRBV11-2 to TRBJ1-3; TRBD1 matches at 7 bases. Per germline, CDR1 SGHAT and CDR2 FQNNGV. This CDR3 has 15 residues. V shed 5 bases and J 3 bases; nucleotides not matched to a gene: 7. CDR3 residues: CASSQQYRGGNTIYF. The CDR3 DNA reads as TGTGCCAGCAGCCAACAATACAGGGGTGGAAACACCATATATTTT.

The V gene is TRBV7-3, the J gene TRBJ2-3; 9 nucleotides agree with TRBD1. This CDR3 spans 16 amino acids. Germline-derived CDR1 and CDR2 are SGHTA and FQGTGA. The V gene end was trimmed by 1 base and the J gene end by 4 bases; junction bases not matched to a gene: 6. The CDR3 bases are TGTGCCAGCAGCTTAAGTCCGACAGGGGGGCCAGATACGCAGTATTTT. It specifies CASSLSPTGGPDTQYF.

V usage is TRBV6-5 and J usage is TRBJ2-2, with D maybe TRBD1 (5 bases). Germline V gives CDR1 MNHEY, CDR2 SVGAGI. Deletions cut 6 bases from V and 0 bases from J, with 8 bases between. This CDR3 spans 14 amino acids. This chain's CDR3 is CASRPGTNTGELFF. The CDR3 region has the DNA TGTGCCAGCAGACCAGGGACGAACACCGGGGAGCTGTTTTTT.

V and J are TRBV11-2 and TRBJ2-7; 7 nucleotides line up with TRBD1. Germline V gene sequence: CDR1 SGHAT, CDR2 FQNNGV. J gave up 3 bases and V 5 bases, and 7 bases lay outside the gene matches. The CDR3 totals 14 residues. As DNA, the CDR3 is TGTGCCAGCAGCCTATTCCGGGACAGCTACGAGCAGTACGTC. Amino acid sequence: CASSLFRDSYEQYV.

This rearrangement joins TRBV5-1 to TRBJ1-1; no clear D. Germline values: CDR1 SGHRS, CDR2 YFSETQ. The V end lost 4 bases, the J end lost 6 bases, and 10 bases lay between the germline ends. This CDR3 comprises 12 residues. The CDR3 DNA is TGCGCCAGCAGCCCGCCCGGGGCTGAAGCTTTCTTT. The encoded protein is CASSPPGAEAFF.

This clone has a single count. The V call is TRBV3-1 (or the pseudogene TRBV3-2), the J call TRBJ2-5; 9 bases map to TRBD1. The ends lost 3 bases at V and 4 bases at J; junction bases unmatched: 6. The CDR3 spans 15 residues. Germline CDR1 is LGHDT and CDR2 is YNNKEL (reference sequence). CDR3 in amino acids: CASSQSLTGGETQYF. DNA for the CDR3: TGTGCCAGCAGCCAGAGCCTGACAGGGGGAGAGACCCAGTACTTC.

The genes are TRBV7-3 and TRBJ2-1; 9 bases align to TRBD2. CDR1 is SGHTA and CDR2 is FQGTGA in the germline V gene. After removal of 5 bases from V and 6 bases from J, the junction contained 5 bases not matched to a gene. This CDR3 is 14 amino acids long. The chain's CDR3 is CASSNPSGANEQFF. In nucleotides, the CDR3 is TGTGCCAGCAGCAATCCTAGCGGGGCCAATGAGCAGTTCTTC.

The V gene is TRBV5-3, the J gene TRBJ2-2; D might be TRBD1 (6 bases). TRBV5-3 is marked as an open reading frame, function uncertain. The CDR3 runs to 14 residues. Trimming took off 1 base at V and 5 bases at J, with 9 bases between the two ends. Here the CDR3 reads CARSLPGETGELFF. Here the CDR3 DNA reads TGTGCCAGAAGCTTGCCAGGGGAGACCGGGGAGCTGTTTTTT.

CDR3 sequence (DNA): TGCGCCAGCAGCCAAGACCCTGGGACACCGGCATTTGAAGCTTTCTTT. It yields the protein CASSQDPGTPAFEAFF. V gene TRBV4-1 combines with J gene TRBJ1-1; the D gene is possibly TRBD1 (6 bases). V was pared by 0 bases and J by 7 bases, with 18 bases between. CDR3 length equals 16 residues. Germline V CDR1 and CDR2: MGHRA, YSYEKL.

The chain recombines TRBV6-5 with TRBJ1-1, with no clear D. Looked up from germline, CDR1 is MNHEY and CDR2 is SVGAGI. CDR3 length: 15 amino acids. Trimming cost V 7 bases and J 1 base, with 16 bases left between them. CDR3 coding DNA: TGTGCCAGCATATTTCAGTTGGGAGGGAACACTGAAGCTTTCTTT. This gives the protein CASIFQLGGNTEAFF.

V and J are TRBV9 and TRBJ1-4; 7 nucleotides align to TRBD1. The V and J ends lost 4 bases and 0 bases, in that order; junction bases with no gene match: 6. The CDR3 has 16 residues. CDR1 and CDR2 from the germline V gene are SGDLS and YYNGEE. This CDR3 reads CASSRDSEATNEKLFF. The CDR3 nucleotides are TGTGCCAGCAGCCGGGACAGCGAAGCAACTAATGAAAAACTGTTTTTT.

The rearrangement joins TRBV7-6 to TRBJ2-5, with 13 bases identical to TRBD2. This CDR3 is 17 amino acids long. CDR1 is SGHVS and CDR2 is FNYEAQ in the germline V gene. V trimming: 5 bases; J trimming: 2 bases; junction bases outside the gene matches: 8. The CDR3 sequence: CASSQGLLAGGQETQYF. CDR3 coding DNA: TGTGCCAGCAGCCAGGGGTTACTAGCGGGGGGGCAAGAGACCCAGTACTTC.

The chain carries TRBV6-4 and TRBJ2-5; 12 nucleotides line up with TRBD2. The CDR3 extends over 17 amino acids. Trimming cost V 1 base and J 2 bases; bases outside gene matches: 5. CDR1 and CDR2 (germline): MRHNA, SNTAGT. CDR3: CASSDLGLAGLQETQYF. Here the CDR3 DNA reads TGTGCCAGCAGTGACTTAGGACTAGCGGGGTTGCAAGAGACCCAGTACTTC.

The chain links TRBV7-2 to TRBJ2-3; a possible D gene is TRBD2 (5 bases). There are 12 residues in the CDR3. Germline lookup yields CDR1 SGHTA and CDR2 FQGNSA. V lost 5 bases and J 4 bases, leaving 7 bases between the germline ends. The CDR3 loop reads CASSRTPDTQYF. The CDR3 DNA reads TGTGCCAGCAGCCGGACTCCAGATACGCAGTATTTT.

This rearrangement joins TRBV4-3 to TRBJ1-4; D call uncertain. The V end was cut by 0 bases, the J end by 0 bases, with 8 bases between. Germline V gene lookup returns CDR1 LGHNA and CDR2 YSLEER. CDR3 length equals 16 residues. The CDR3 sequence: CASSQENGATNEKLFF. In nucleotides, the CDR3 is TGCGCCAGCAGCCAAGAGAACGGTGCAACTAATGAAAAACTGTTTTTT.